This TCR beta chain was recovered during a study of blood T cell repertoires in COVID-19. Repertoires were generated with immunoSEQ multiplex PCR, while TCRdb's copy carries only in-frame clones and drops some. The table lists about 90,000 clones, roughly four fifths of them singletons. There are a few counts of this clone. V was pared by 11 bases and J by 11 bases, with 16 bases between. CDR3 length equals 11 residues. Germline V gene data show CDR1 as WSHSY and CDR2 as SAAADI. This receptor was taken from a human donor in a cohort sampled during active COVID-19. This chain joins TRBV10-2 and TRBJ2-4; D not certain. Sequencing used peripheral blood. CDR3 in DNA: TGCGCCGGGCCCCCGATCTGGGTTCAGTACTTC. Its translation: CAGPPIWVQYF.